This T cell receptor beta chain was obtained from a study of cytomegalovirus exposure and HLA in healthy donors. Study-wide results and caveats: The study labeled about 160 TCR beta chains cytomegalovirus-associated.

Measured with immunoSEQ multiplex PCR; TCRdb has only the in-frame clones, and not every one. In the table there are roughly 250,000 clones, approximately 83% of which are singletons. CDR1 SQVTM and CDR2 ANQGSEA come from the germline V gene. V lost 2 bases to trimming and J lost 8 bases, with 9 bases between them. The CDR3 runs 11 residues. In its sample, this clone was seen a few times. Its antigen is unidentified. The chain recombines TRBV29-1 with TRBJ1-2, with D unresolved. This clonotype was obtained from a woman aged 25 to 39 in good health and CMV-seropositive. Sequenced sample: PBMCs. The CDR3 nucleotides read TGCAGCGTTGAAACTGGGAGCGGCTACACCTTC. Encoded protein: CSVETGSGYTF.